What follows describes a single T cell receptor beta chain. Its antigen remains unidentified. This record comes from a study of T cell repertoires in cytomegalovirus infection. Study-level background: Matching HLA type and CMV infection were both indicated by public TCR beta signatures. General study findings and limits: The ex vivo response was dominated by HLA-C-restricted CMV-specific TCR beta clonotypes. Summed public TCR beta family frequency identified CMV carriers bearing the relevant HLA.

Trimming left V 5 bases short and J 7 bases short, with 11 bases between. The CDR3 is made up of 13 amino acids. Germline V gene data show CDR1 as LGHNA and CDR2 as YSLEER. TCRdb re-derived calls from the reads in MiXCR, one entry per CDR3 protein. The table includes 250,000 to 300,000 distinct CDR3 sequences, about a sixth detected once. V is TRBV4-3 and J is TRBJ1-4, with a possible D match to TRBD1 (5 bases). The source of this sequence is a human donor in good health (CMV status not recorded). Some clones in this sample may be carry-over from other donors' samples. Specimen: CD8+ T cells from PBMCs. This CDR3 reads CASSTGTAEKLFF. For the CDR3, the DNA is TGCGCCAGCAGCACCGGGACCGCTGAAAAACTGTTTTTT.